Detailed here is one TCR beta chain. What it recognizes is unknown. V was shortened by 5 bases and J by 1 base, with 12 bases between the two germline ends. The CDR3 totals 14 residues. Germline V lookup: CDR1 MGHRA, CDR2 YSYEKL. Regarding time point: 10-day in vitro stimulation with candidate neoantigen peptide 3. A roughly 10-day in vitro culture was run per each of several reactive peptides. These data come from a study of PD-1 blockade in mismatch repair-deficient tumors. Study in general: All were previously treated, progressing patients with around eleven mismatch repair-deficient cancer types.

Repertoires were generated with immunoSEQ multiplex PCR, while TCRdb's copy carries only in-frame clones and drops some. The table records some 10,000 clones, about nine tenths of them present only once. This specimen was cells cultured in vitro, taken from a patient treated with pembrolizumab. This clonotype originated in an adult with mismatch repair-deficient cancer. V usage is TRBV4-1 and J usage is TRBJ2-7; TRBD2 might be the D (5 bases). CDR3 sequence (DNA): TGCGCCAGCAGCGCACGGGAACCGTCCTACGAGCAGTACTTC. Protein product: CASSAREPSYEQYF.